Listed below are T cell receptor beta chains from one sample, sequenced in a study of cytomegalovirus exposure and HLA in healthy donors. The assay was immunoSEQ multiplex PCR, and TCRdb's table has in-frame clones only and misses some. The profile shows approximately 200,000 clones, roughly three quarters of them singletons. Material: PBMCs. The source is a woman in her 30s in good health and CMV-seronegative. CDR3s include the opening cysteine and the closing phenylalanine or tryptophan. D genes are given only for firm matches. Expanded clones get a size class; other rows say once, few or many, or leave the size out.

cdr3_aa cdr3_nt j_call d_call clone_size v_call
CASSPRGSSYEQYF TGTGCCAGCAGCCCCAGGGGGTCCTCCTACGAGCAGTACTTC TRBJ2-7 TRBD1 . TRBV7-9
CASSSRLQSYEQYF TGTGCCAGCAGTTCCCGACTGCAGTCCTACGAGCAGTACTTC TRBJ2-7 . . TRBV25-1
CASSSSPYGYTF TGTGCCAGCAGCTCCTCCCCCTATGGCTACACCTTC TRBJ1-2 . . TRBV28
CAWTIRDRVISGSYNEQFF TGTGCCTGGACGATCCGGGACAGGGTCATCTCTGGCTCCTACAATGAGCAGTTCTTC TRBJ2-1 TRBD1 . TRBV30
CASSQGGLAGVNEQFF TGTGCCAGCAGCCAAGGAGGGCTAGCGGGAGTAAATGAGCAGTTCTTC TRBJ2-1 TRBD2 . TRBV4-2
CASSQWTEKTEAFF TGCGCCAGCAGCCAATGGACAGAGAAAACTGAAGCTTTCTTT TRBJ1-1 . . TRBV4-1
CASSLAQQGEKLFF TGCGCCAGCAGCTTGGCCCAGCAGGGCGAAAAACTGTTTTTT TRBJ1-4 . . TRBV5-1
CSVEWGVGNEQFF TGCAGCGTTGAGTGGGGGGTCGGAAATGAGCAGTTCTTC TRBJ2-1 . . TRBV29-1
CASSLAPSGASQETQYF TGCGCCAGCAGCTTGGCCCCTAGCGGAGCGAGCCAAGAGACCCAGTACTTC TRBJ2-5 TRBD2 . TRBV5-1
CASSLVSGPEAFF TGCGCCAGCAGCTTGGTTTCTGGCCCGGAAGCTTTCTTT TRBJ1-1 . . TRBV5-1
CASSNLTGPYGYTF TGTGCCAGCAGCAACCTGACAGGGCCCTATGGCTACACCTTC TRBJ1-2 TRBD1 . TRBV28
CSVQRGGRDTQYF TGCAGCGTTCAACGGGGGGGACGCGATACGCAGTATTTT TRBJ2-3 TRBD2 . TRBV29-1
CASSRLAPVSSYNEQFF TGTGCCAGTTCCCGACTAGCGCCCGTATCCTCCTACAATGAGCAGTTCTTC TRBJ2-1 TRBD2 . TRBV9
CASDYGQHQPQHF TGTGCCAGCGATTATGGACAGCATCAGCCCCAGCATTTT TRBJ1-5 . . TRBV6-1
CSAPYRGGYTF TGCAGTGCACCATACAGGGGTGGCTACACCTTC TRBJ1-2 TRBD1 . TRBV20-1
CASSQGRYEQYF TGTGCCAGCTCACAGGGGAGGTACGAGCAGTACTTC TRBJ2-7 . once TRBV18
CASSLDGFGTEAFF TGTGCCAGCAGCTTAGATGGTTTCGGCACTGAAGCTTTCTTT TRBJ1-1 . once TRBV7-8
CASSRPDTGGSEQYF TGTGCCAGCAGCCGGCCCGACACGGGAGGAAGCGAGCAGTACTTC TRBJ2-7 TRBD2 . TRBV4-2
CAWSRPTGGAFF TGTGCCTGGAGTCGTCCTACGGGGGGAGCTTTCTTT TRBJ1-1 . . TRBV30
CASSYSTAGSSYEQYF TGTGCCAGCAGTTACTCAACAGCGGGCAGCTCCTACGAGCAGTACTTC TRBJ2-7 . few TRBV6-5
CATSGYRSRDSYGYTF TGTGCCACCAGCGGGTACAGGAGCCGCGATTCCTATGGCTACACCTTC TRBJ1-2 . . TRBV15
CASRPNIDGELFF TGTGCCAGCAGGCCAAATATAGACGGGGAGCTGTTTTTT TRBJ2-2 . . TRBV14
CASSLGDWDRELFF TGTGCCAGCAGCTTAGGGGACTGGGACCGGGAGCTGTTTTTT TRBJ2-2 . once TRBV7-3
CAWIRGLDTQYF TGTGCCTGGATTCGGGGGTTGGATACGCAGTATTTT TRBJ2-3 . . TRBV30
CASSVTRVGTGELFF TGTGCCAGCAGTGTGACTAGGGTAGGCACCGGGGAGCTGTTTTTT TRBJ2-2 . . TRBV13
CASSEVGQPLYGYTF TGTGCCAGCAGTGAAGTGGGGCAGCCGCTCTATGGCTACACCTTC TRBJ1-2 . . TRBV6-1
CASNQQGGRGEKLFF TGTGCCAGCAACCAACAGGGGGGGAGGGGTGAAAAACTGTTTTTT TRBJ1-4 TRBD1 . TRBV2
CASSPPRQVRSNEQFF TGTGCCAGCAGTCCCCCTCGGCAGGTTCGGTCTAATGAGCAGTTCTTC TRBJ2-1 . . TRBV28
CASKYPTEFGNQPQHF TGTGCCAGCAAGTACCCAACAGAGTTTGGCAATCAGCCCCAGCATTTT TRBJ1-5 . . TRBV28
CATSSGGEAIEQFF TGTGCCACCAGCAGCGGGGGAGAGGCTATTGAGCAGTTCTTC TRBJ2-1 . . TRBV15
CASSLHTGIPYGYTF TGTGCCAGCAGTTTACATACAGGGATCCCCTATGGCTACACCTTC TRBJ1-2 . . TRBV28
CASSLYLAGGIDTQYF TGTGCCAGCAGCTTGTATCTAGCGGGAGGGATAGATACGCAGTATTTT TRBJ2-3 TRBD2 . TRBV5-4
CASRSITGSITGELFF TGTGCCAGCAGATCGATAACAGGGAGTATCACCGGGGAGCTGTTTTTT TRBJ2-2 . . TRBV27
CASSYGLAPSYNEQFF TGTGCCAGCAGTTACGGGCTAGCGCCATCCTACAATGAGCAGTTCTTC TRBJ2-1 . . TRBV6-5
CASSQEEGTEAFF TGTGCCAGCAGCCAAGAAGAGGGCACTGAAGCTTTCTTT TRBJ1-1 . . TRBV4-2
CAWSLGQVYGYTF TGTGCCTGGAGCCTGGGACAGGTCTATGGCTACACCTTC TRBJ1-2 TRBD1 . TRBV30
CAWAMSELRAEAFF TGTGCCTGGGCCATGTCCGAGCTCCGCGCTGAAGCTTTCTTT TRBJ1-1 . . TRBV30
CATKPGQGSHYGYTF TGTGCCACCAAACCGGGACAGGGATCCCACTATGGCTACACCTTC TRBJ1-2 TRBD1 . TRBV15
CASSDTALTGGDGYTF TGTGCCAGCAGTGATACGGCCTTGACAGGGGGAGACGGCTACACCTTC TRBJ1-2 TRBD1 few TRBV6-1
CASSPLPGLTYEQYF TGTGCCAGCAGCCCACTACCGGGACTAACATACGAGCAGTACTTC TRBJ2-7 TRBD2 . TRBV7-2